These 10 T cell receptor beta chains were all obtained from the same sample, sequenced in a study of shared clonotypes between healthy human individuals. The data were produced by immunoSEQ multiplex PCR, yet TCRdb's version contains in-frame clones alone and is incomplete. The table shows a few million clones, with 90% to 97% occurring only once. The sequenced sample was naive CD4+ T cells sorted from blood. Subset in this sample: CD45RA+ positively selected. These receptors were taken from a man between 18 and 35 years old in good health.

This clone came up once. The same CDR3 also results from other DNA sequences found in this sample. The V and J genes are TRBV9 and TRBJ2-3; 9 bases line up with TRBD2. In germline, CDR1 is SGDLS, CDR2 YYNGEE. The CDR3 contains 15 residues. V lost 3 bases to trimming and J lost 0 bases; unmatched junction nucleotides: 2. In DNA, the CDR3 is TGTGCCAGCAGCGCGGGACTAGCAAGCACAGATACGCAGTATTTT. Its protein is CASSAGLASTDTQYF.

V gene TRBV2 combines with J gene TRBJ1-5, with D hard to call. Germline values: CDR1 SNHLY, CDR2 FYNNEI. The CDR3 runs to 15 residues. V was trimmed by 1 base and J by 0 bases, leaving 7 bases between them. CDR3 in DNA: TGTGCCAGCAGTGAAGTTGGGTATAGCAATCAGCCCCAGCATTTT. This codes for CASSEVGYSNQPQHF.

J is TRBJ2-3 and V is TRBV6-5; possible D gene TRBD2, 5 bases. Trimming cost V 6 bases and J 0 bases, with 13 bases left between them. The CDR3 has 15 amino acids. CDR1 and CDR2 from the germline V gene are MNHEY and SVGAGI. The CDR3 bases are TGTGCCAGCAGCCGGGGAAGTAGGAGCACAGATACGCAGTATTTT. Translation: CASSRGSRSTDTQYF.

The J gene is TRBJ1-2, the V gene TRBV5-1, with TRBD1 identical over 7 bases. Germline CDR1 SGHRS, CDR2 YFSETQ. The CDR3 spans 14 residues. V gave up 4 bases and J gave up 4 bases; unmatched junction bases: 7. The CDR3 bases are TGCGCCAGCAGCCAGGGGGTGGAGGGCTATGGCTACACCTTC. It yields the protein CASSQGVEGYGYTF.

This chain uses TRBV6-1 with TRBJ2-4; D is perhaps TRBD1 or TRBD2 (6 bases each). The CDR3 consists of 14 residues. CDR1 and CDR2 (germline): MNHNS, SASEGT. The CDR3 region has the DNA TGTGTCCGCAGCGTGGGGGCTGGGGGGAGCATTCAGTACTTC. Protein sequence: CVRSVGAGGSIQYF.

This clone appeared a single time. CDR3 sequence reads: CAISEGLARHEQYF. The DNA for the CDR3 is TGTGCCATCAGCGAGGGACTAGCTAGGCACGAGCAGTACTTC. J is TRBJ2-7 and V is TRBV10-3; 9 nucleotides match TRBD2. Unmatched junction bases numbered 8, after V lost 6 bases and J lost 5 bases. Germline V gives CDR1 ENHRY, CDR2 SYGVKD. The CDR3 covers 14 residues.

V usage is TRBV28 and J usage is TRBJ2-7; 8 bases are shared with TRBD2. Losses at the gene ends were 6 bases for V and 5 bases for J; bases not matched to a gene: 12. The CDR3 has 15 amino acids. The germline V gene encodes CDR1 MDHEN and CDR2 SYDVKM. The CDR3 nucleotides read TGTGCCAGCAGCGCCCCGGGGGGGGCGCCCGACGAGCAGTACTTC. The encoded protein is CASSAPGGAPDEQYF.

The CDR3 DNA follows: TGTGCCACTGCACAGGGGGCGCGTTATGGCTACACCTTC. The encoded protein is CATAQGARYGYTF. The V call is TRBV6-1, the J call TRBJ1-2; 9 bases are shared with TRBD1. The CDR3 sequence is 13 residues long. Germline CDR1 and CDR2: MNHNS and SASEGT. V lost 10 bases to trimming and J lost 5 bases; unmatched junction nucleotides: 8.

CDR3 nucleotide sequence: TGTGCCAGCTCACCCGCGGGACAGCTCAATCAGCCCCAGCATTTT. Translated: CASSPAGQLNQPQHF. The genes are TRBV18 and TRBJ1-5, with TRBD1 identical over 7 bases. CDR1 is KGHSH and CDR2 is LQKENI in the germline V gene. The CDR3 has 15 residues. The J segment lost 3 bases and the V segment lost 3 bases, leaving 5 bases of the junction unmatched.

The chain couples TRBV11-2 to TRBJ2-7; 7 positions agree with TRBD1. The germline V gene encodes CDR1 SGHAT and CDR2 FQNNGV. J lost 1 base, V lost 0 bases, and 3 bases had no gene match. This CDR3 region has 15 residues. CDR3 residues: CASSLEGQTSYEQYF. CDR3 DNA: TGTGCCAGCAGCTTAGAGGGACAGACATCCTACGAGCAGTACTTC.